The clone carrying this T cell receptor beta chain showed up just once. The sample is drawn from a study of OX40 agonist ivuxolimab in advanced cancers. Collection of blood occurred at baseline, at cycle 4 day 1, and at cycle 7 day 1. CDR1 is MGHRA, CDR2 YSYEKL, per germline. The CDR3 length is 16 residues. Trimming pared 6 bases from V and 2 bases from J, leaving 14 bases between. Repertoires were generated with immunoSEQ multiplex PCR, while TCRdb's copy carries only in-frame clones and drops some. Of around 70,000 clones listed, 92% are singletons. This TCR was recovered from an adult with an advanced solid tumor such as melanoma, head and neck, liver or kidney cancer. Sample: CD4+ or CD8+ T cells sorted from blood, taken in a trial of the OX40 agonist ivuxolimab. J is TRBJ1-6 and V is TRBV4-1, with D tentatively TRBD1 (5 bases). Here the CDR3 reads CASSPSSGAYNSPLHF. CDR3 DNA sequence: TGCGCCAGCAGTCCATCATCGGGGGCCTATAATTCACCCCTCCACTTT.